A single sample is the source of the 23 T cell receptor beta chains below, sequenced in a study of cytomegalovirus exposure and HLA in healthy donors (dated by TCRdb to 2016 to 2017). The method behind the library was the immunoSEQ multiplex PCR assay. The multiplex PCR relied on a mix of 60 forward primers for TCR Vbeta segments and 13 reverse primers for TCR Jbeta segments. Imported from immuneACCESS, the table was reduced by TCRdb to in-frame sequences with V and J called. These copies leave out some clones; in studies compared against another copy, an unresolved V gene accounts for under half, and the cause of the remainder is not known. This sample's records show 90,000 to 100,000 clones. The biggest ten clones account for around 3.4% of the sample. The specimen was PBMCs. Receptor source: a woman aged 25 to 39 in good health and CMV-seronegative.

The rearrangement uses TRBV10-3 and TRBJ2-7; 13 bases fit TRBD2. After removal of 3 bases from V and 6 bases from J, the junction contained 2 bases not matched to a gene. CDR3 length: 14 residues. Per germline, CDR1 ENHRY and CDR2 SYGVKD. The CDR3 nucleotides read TGTGCCATCAGTGAAGGACTAGCGGGGGTCGAGCAGTACTTC. This encodes CAISEGLAGVEQYF.

The CDR3 DNA sequence: TGTGCCAGCAGTTTGGAGGGTAACACTGAAGCTTTCTTT. It specifies CASSLEGNTEAFF. This rearrangement joins TRBV27 to TRBJ1-1; D is undetermined. The CDR3 length is 13 residues. The V gene's germline CDR1 is MNHEY and CDR2 SMNVEV (reference sequence). V was pared by 3 bases and J by 2 bases, with 7 bases between.

This chain links TRBV28 with TRBJ1-5, with D possibly matching TRBD1 (5 bases). This CDR3 is built from 16 residues. Looked up from germline, CDR1 is MDHEN and CDR2 is SYDVKM. Trimming took off 5 bases at V and 0 bases at J, with 14 bases between the two ends. CDR3 coding DNA: TGTGCCAGCAGTGTGGGGGGGGGTTTTAGCAATCAGCCCCAGCATTTT. Encoded protein: CASSVGGGFSNQPQHF.

The rearrangement links TRBV11-2 to TRBJ2-7; maybe TRBD1 (5 bases). Trimming removed 1 base at V and 4 bases at J, with 11 bases between. This CDR3 spans 14 amino acids. The germline V gene has CDR1 SGHAT and CDR2 FQNNGV. Here the CDR3 DNA reads TGTGCCAGCAGCTTAGGGACACGGAGTTACGAGCAGTACTTC. This translates into CASSLGTRSYEQYF.

The chain carries TRBV5-5 and TRBJ1-1; D is unresolved. CDR1 is SGHKS and CDR2 is YYEKEE in the germline V gene (reference sequence). Trimming cost V 0 bases and J 0 bases, with 9 bases left between them. This CDR3 is built from 15 residues. The CDR3 here is CASSLVGGMNTEAFF. The CDR3 DNA reads as TGTGCCAGCAGCTTGGTTGGCGGGATGAACACTGAAGCTTTCTTT.

This sequence joins TRBV28 and TRBJ2-3; D gene unclear. This CDR3 spans 12 amino acids. Germline assignment: CDR1 MDHEN and CDR2 SYDVKM. V was clipped by 4 bases and J by 1 base, with 3 bases between them. The CDR3 DNA is TGTGCCAGCAGTTCCGGCACAGATACGCAGTATTTT. Its translation: CASSSGTDTQYF.

The chain couples TRBV28 to TRBJ1-5; the D is unclear. Germline CDR1 reads MDHEN; CDR2 reads SYDVKM. This CDR3 is 14 amino acids long. V shed 6 bases and J shed 4 bases, with 13 bases lying between them. The CDR3 region is CASRVSARNQPQHF. CDR3 coding DNA: TGTGCCAGCAGAGTTAGCGCCAGGAATCAGCCCCAGCATTTT. Based on the CDR3 plus reference TRBV28 and TRBJ1-5, the full variable domain is DVKVTQSSRYLVKRTGEKVFLECVQDMDHENMFWYRQDPGLGLRLIYFSYDVKMKEKGDIPEGYSVSREKKERFSLILESASTNQTSMYLCASRVSARNQPQHFGDGTRLSIL.

The CDR3 nucleotides are TGTGCCAGTAGGAACCCGGGAACTAGCACAGATACGCAGTATTTT. Encoded protein: CASRNPGTSTDTQYF. V and J are TRBV19 and TRBJ2-3, with D maybe TRBD2 (5 bases). The V gene lost 6 bases and the J gene lost 0 bases, with 13 bases spanning the gap. The CDR3 is 15 residues long. The germline CDR1 and CDR2 sequences are LNHDA and SQIVND (reference sequence).

The CDR3 sequence: CASSQRDREETQYF. In DNA form, the CDR3 reads TGCGCCAGCAGCCAAAGAGACAGGGAAGAGACCCAGTACTTC. This sequence joins TRBV4-1 and TRBJ2-5, with 7 bases that match TRBD1. Germline V gene sequence: CDR1 MGHRA, CDR2 YSYEKL. The CDR3 runs to 14 residues. The trim removed 2 bases at V and 3 bases at J, leaving 3 bases unmatched.

The CDR3 protein is CASARRNTEAFF. CDR3 in DNA: TGTGCCAGCGCAAGGAGGAACACTGAAGCTTTCTTT. J is TRBJ1-1 and V is TRBV25-1; D uncertain. The CDR3 sequence is 12 residues long. Looked up from germline, CDR1 is MGHDK and CDR2 is SYGVNS. The V end lost 8 bases, the J end lost 1 base, and 8 bases lay between the germline ends.

This chain uses TRBV5-1 with TRBJ2-3; a possible D gene is TRBD2 (6 bases). The length of the CDR3 is 14 residues. Germline loops: CDR1 SGHRS, CDR2 YFSETQ. The V end lost 2 bases, the J end lost 5 bases, and 12 bases lay between the germline ends. The CDR3 protein is CASSFTSHGDTQYF. For the CDR3, the DNA is TGCGCCAGCAGCTTTACTAGCCACGGAGATACGCAGTATTTT.

The genes are TRBV6-1 and TRBJ2-7, with D perhaps TRBD2 (5 bases). Germline V gives CDR1 MNHNS, CDR2 SASEGT. V shed 11 bases and J shed 2 bases, with 13 bases lying between them. The CDR3 loop spans 12 amino acids. CDR3 in DNA: TGTGCCGCCGGGGTTACGACCTACGAGCAGTACTTC. Translating gives CAAGVTTYEQYF.

V gene TRBV28 combines with J gene TRBJ1-5, with D tentatively TRBD1 (6 bases). The germline V gene encodes CDR1 MDHEN and CDR2 SYDVKM. The CDR3 runs to 13 residues. V lost 3 bases and J lost 6, with 9 bases in between. DNA of the CDR3: TGTGCCAGCAGTTTCAGGGGAGCTCAGCCCCAGCATTTT. Translated, it gives CASSFRGAQPQHF. Complete variable domain (other parts from reference TRBV28 and TRBJ1-5): DVKVTQSSRYLVKRTGEKVFLECVQDMDHENMFWYRQDPGLGLRLIYFSYDVKMKEKGDIPEGYSVSREKKERFSLILESASTNQTSMYLCASSFRGAQPQHFGDGTRLSIL.

For the CDR3, the DNA is TGTGCCAGCAGCTCGCAGCGGGCCCACTCCTACAATGAGCAGTTCTTC. Translation: CASSSQRAHSYNEQFF. The chain uses TRBV11-3 and TRBJ2-1, with D possibly matching TRBD2 (6 bases). CDR3 length equals 16 residues. From germline, CDR1 is SGHNT and CDR2 YENEEA. The V end was cut by 4 bases, the J end by 0 bases, with 13 bases between.

The genes are TRBV30 and TRBJ1-4; D is ambiguous. This CDR3 has 13 amino acids. V shed 7 bases and J shed 0 bases, with 9 bases lying between them. CDR1 GTSNPN and CDR2 SVGIG come from the germline V gene (reference sequence). The CDR3 DNA reads TGTGCCTCCTGGTTAGCAACTAATGAAAAACTGTTTTTT. Protein sequence: CASWLATNEKLFF.

The chain is built from TRBV9 and TRBJ2-3, with D unresolved. Trimming left V 5 bases short and J 0 bases short, with 4 bases between. The length of the CDR3 is 12 residues. Germline CDR1 SGDLS, CDR2 YYNGEE. The chain's CDR3 is CASSSSTDTQYF. Written as DNA, the CDR3 is TGTGCCAGCAGTTCAAGCACAGATACGCAGTATTTT.

The V and J genes are TRBV19 and TRBJ2-7, with TRBD1 identical over 9 bases. CDR1 is LNHDA, CDR2 SQIVND, per germline (reference sequence). The CDR3 is 13 amino acids. Unmatched junction bases numbered 5, after V lost 6 bases and J lost 5 bases. CDR3 in DNA: TGTGCCAGTAGATGGAGGACAGGGGACGAGCAGTACTTC. As protein: CASRWRTGDEQYF.

This sequence joins TRBV19 and TRBJ2-1; D is unclear. In germline, CDR1 is LNHDA, CDR2 SQIVND (reference sequence). V lost 2 bases and J 4 bases, leaving 6 bases between the germline ends. The CDR3 length is 13 residues. CDR3 DNA sequence: TGTGCCAGTAGTATATCGTCTTACAATGAGCAGTTCTTC. Translated, it gives CASSISSYNEQFF. The variable domain in full, completed from reference TRBV19 and TRBJ2-1, reads DGGITQSPKYLFRKEGQNVTLSCEQNLNHDAMYWYRQDPGQGLRLIYYSQIVNDFQKGDIAEGYSVSREKKESFPLTVTSAQKNPTAFYLCASSISSYNEQFFGPGTRLTVL.

The chain uses TRBV4-1 and TRBJ1-5; D remains ambiguous. The CDR3 has 15 residues. Between the trimmed V and J ends, which lost 4 bases and 5 bases, there was a span of 15 bases. Looked up from germline, CDR1 is MGHRA and CDR2 is YSYEKL. CDR3 bases: TGCGCCAGCAGCCCCATCCTCGGGGATCATCAGCCCCAGCATTTT. Translation: CASSPILGDHQPQHF.

This sequence joins TRBV7-8 and TRBJ2-3, with D hard to call. The CDR3 extends over 12 amino acids. Germline V gives CDR1 SGHVS, CDR2 FQNEAQ. The ends were cut back, 3 bases at V and 12 bases at J, with 13 bases in the middle. The CDR3 protein is CASSLGQLYQYF. As DNA, the CDR3 is TGTGCCAGCAGCTTGGGCCAGCTATACCAGTATTTT. Complete variable domain (other parts from reference TRBV7-8 and TRBJ2-3): GAGVSQSPRYKVAKRGQDVALRCDPISGHVSLFWYQQALGQGPEFLTYFQNEAQLDKSGLPSDRFFAERPEGSVSTLKIQRTQQEDSAVYLCASSLGQLYQYFGPGTRLTVL.

Details on this clone: At one boundary the junction diverges from the germline segment, which might be a read error. This same CDR3 is encoded by further DNA sequences in the sample. The chain joins TRBV7-6 to TRBJ1-1, with 8 nucleotides matching TRBD1. This CDR3 has 14 residues. Germline V CDR1 and CDR2: SGHVS, FNYEAQ. CDR3 loop: CASSPTGGWTEAFF. DNA for the CDR3: TGTGCCAGCAGCCCTACAGGGGGGTGGACTGAAGCCTTCTTT.

The V and J genes are TRBV11-3 and TRBJ2-5; possible D gene TRBD1, 6 bases. This CDR3 contains 15 residues. Trimming pared 1 base from V and 4 bases from J, leaving 13 bases between. Germline CDR1 is SGHNT and CDR2 is YENEEA. The CDR3 here is CASSLGVDSLETQYF. CDR3 bases: TGTGCCAGCAGCTTAGGGGTGGACAGTTTAGAGACCCAGTACTTC. The whole variable domain, filled in from reference TRBV11-3 and TRBJ2-5, reads EAGVVQSPRYKIIEKKQPVAFWCNPISGHNTLYWYLQNLGQGPELLIRYENEEAVDDSQLPKDRFSAERLKGVDSTLKIQPAELGDSAVYLCASSLGVDSLETQYFGPGTRLLVL.

The chain is built from TRBV28 and TRBJ1-5; 7 nucleotides agree with TRBD1. CDR3 size: 15 residues. Germline CDR1 reads MDHEN; CDR2 reads SYDVKM. The V gene end was trimmed by 5 bases and the J gene end by 9 bases; junction bases not matched to a gene: 13. The CDR3 region is CASSITGAPLAPQHF. In DNA, the CDR3 is TGTGCCAGCAGTATAACAGGGGCCCCCCTCGCGCCCCAGCATTTT. Supplemented by reference TRBV28 and TRBJ1-5, the full variable domain reads DVKVTQSSRYLVKRTGEKVFLECVQDMDHENMFWYRQDPGLGLRLIYFSYDVKMKEKGDIPEGYSVSREKKERFSLILESASTNQTSMYLCASSITGAPLAPQHFGDGTRLSIL.